What follows are 26 T cell receptor beta chains derived from one specimen sequenced in a study of shared clonotypes between healthy human individuals. Repertoires were generated with immunoSEQ multiplex PCR, while TCRdb's copy carries only in-frame clones and drops some. The table lists some 2 million clones, around 95% of them singletons, with 0.13% in the top ten. Sequencing input: naive CD4+ T cells sorted from blood. Stated subset: CD45RA+ positively selected. The receptors shown here come from a man younger than 30 in good health.

The CDR3 reads CASSTNRWGTGDFNEKLFF. The CDR3 coding sequence is TGTGCCAGCAGCACAAACCGGTGGGGGACAGGGGACTTTAATGAAAAACTGTTTTTT. The chain couples TRBV21-1 to TRBJ1-4; the table calls TRBD1, which could not be checked here. TRBV21-1 is noted as a pseudogene. The CDR3 consists of 19 residues.

CDR3 nucleotide sequence: TGTGCCAGCAGTATCACAGGGATCGCCGGGGAGCTGTTTTTT. Translating it yields CASSITGIAGELFF. The V call is TRBV5-4, the J call TRBJ2-2; D possibly corresponds to TRBD1 (6 bases). This CDR3 spans 14 amino acids. The germline gives CDR1 SGHNT, CDR2 YYREEE (reference sequence). V was clipped by 5 bases and J by 6 bases, with 14 bases between them.

The V call is TRBV7-2, the J call TRBJ1-5; a possible D gene is TRBD1 (6 bases). V gave up 5 bases and J gave up 4 bases, with 27 bases separating them. There are 19 residues in the CDR3. Germline V gene data show CDR1 as SGHTA and CDR2 as FQGNSA. This CDR3 is CASSPKGQSLVTSNQPQHF. The CDR3 DNA reads as TGTGCCAGCAGCCCAAAAGGACAGAGCCTCGTAACCAGTAATCAGCCCCAGCATTTT.

The chain has TRBV5-1 and TRBJ2-6, with 7 positions matching TRBD1. Per the germline V gene, CDR1 is SGHRS and CDR2 is YFSETQ. With 4 bases clipped from V and 11 bases from J, the junction kept 15 bases outside the gene matches. The CDR3 spans 16 residues. CDR3 nucleotide sequence: TGCGCCAGCAGCGAAGGGGGCACCACTCGGCTAGACGTCCTGACTTTC. Protein sequence: CASSEGGTTRLDVLTF.

The chain uses TRBV29-1 and TRBJ2-3, with unresolved D. CDR3 length: 10 amino acids. Germline V gene data show CDR1 as SQVTM and CDR2 as ANQGSEA. The ends were cut back, 7 bases at V and 5 bases at J, with 7 bases in the middle. DNA for the CDR3: TGCAGCGGGAGAGAAGATACGCAGTATTTT. Translated: CSGREDTQYF.

This clone was recorded at least ten times. The gene calls are TRBV18 and TRBJ1-1, with TRBD1 identical over 9 bases. The germline gives CDR1 KGHSH, CDR2 LQKENI. J was trimmed by 4 bases and V by 1 base; bases with no gene match: 4. The CDR3 runs to 15 residues. CDR3 DNA sequence: TGTGCCAGCTCACCACGGACAGGGGAGGGCACTGAAGCTTTCTTT. The encoded protein is CASSPRTGEGTEAFF.

The chain joins TRBV6-1 to TRBJ2-7; 9 bases map to TRBD2. CDR3 size: 17 residues. The V gene's germline CDR1 is MNHNS and CDR2 SASEGT. V was clipped by 0 bases and J by 2 bases; unmatched bases: 8. CDR3 sequence reads: CASSEAGGLAYTYEQYF. The CDR3 DNA reads as TGTGCCAGCAGTGAAGCGGGGGGACTAGCTTACACCTACGAGCAGTACTTC.

The chain uses TRBV28 and TRBJ1-2, with D maybe TRBD1 (5 bases). V was trimmed by 5 bases and J by 5 bases, leaving 6 bases between them. The CDR3 sequence is 11 residues long. The V gene's germline CDR1 is MDHEN and CDR2 SYDVKM. This CDR3 is CASSRQYGYTF. CDR3 nucleotides: TGTGCCAGCAGTCGACAGTATGGCTACACCTTC.

CDR3 sequence (DNA): TGTGCCAGCAGCGTGTCTAGCGGGAACTACAATGAGCAGTTCTTC. Protein product: CASSVSSGNYNEQFF. This chain uses TRBV9 with TRBJ2-1; 9 bases align to TRBD2. Looked up from germline, CDR1 is SGDLS and CDR2 is YYNGEE. V lost 2 bases to trimming and J lost 3 bases; unmatched junction nucleotides: 3. The CDR3 extends over 15 amino acids. The full variable domain, completed using reference TRBV9 and TRBJ2-1, is DSGVTQTPKHLITATGQRVTLRCSPRSGDLSVYWYQQSLDQGLQFLIQYYNGEERAKGNILERFSAQQFPDLHSELNLSSLELGDSALYFCASSVSSGNYNEQFFGPGTRLTVL.

The rearrangement joins TRBV29-1 to TRBJ2-2, with 8 bases lining up with TRBD2. The V gene's germline CDR1 is SQVTM and CDR2 ANQGSEA. The J segment lost 2 bases and the V segment lost 6 bases, leaving 8 bases of the junction unmatched. The CDR3 is made up of 15 amino acids. CDR3 nucleotide sequence: TGCAGCGTGGGGGGCGGGAGGACCAACACCGGGGAGCTGTTTTTT. Translating it yields CSVGGGRTNTGELFF.

V is TRBV28 and J is TRBJ1-5; D not certain. Trimming removed 5 bases from V and 11 bases from J, with 10 bases in between. The CDR3 contains 11 residues. Germline V gives CDR1 MDHEN, CDR2 SYDVKM. CDR3 coding DNA: TGTGCCAGCAGTGCCCTCGTGGCCCAGCATTTT. Protein product: CASSALVAQHF. The full variable domain, completed using reference TRBV28 and TRBJ1-5, is DVKVTQSSRYLVKRTGEKVFLECVQDMDHENMFWYRQDPGLGLRLIYFSYDVKMKEKGDIPEGYSVSREKKERFSLILESASTNQTSMYLCASSALVAQHFGDGTRLSIL.

The chain joins TRBV9 to TRBJ2-1; 13 bases match TRBD2. Per germline, CDR1 SGDLS and CDR2 YYNGEE. The CDR3 is 15 amino acids. Trimming at V came to 4 bases and at J to 6 bases, leaving 4 bases not matched to a gene. CDR3 loop: CASSILAGGFNEQFF. For the CDR3, the DNA is TGTGCCAGCAGCATACTAGCGGGAGGGTTCAATGAGCAGTTCTTC.

The chain employs TRBV25-1 and TRBJ2-7; 8 bases map to TRBD1. V lost 6 bases to trimming and J lost 6 bases; unmatched junction nucleotides: 10. Germline V gene sequence: CDR1 MGHDK, CDR2 SYGVNS. This CDR3 has 14 amino acids. CDR3 DNA: TGTGCCAGCAGCCGGACAGGGAGGACTGGCGAGCAGTACTTC. It yields the protein CASSRTGRTGEQYF.

The genes are TRBV30 and TRBJ1-1; D unclear. Trimming left V 5 bases short and J 7 bases short, with 14 bases between. From germline, CDR1 is GTSNPN and CDR2 SVGIG (reference sequence). The CDR3 is made up of 12 amino acids. Written as DNA, the CDR3 is TGTGCCTGGGGGCCGTGGGGTGATGAAGCTTTCTTT. It translates to CAWGPWGDEAFF. Using reference TRBV30 and TRBJ1-1 for the parts outside the CDR3, the full variable domain is SQTIHQWPATLVQPVGSPLSLECTVEGTSNPNLYWYRQAAGRGLQLLFYSVGIGQISSEVPQNLSASRPQDRQFILSSKKLLLSDSGFYLCAWGPWGDEAFFGQGTRLTVV.

This clone was counted between two and nine times. This chain's CDR3 is CASRTGNPQETQYF. In DNA form, the CDR3 reads TGTGCCAGTCGGACAGGGAACCCCCAAGAGACCCAGTACTTC. The chain employs TRBV2 and TRBJ2-5; TRBD1 agrees at 8 bases. The CDR3 runs to 14 residues. The junction had 7 bases not matched to a gene; V was cut back by 9 bases and J by 1 base. The germline gives CDR1 SNHLY, CDR2 FYNNEI. The full variable domain, rest sourced from reference TRBV2 and TRBJ2-5, is EPEVTQTPSHQVTQMGQEVILRCVPISNHLYFYWYRQILGQKVEFLVSFYNNEISEKSEIFDDQFSVERPDGSNFTLKIRSTKLEDSAMYFCASRTGNPQETQYFGPGTRLLVL.

The CDR3 protein is CASRRTAAYPRPEAFF. Here the CDR3 DNA reads TGCGCCAGCAGGCGGACCGCAGCGTACCCCCGGCCTGAAGCTTTCTTT. The V and J genes are TRBV5-1 and TRBJ1-1; D not resolved. This CDR3 spans 16 amino acids. Per germline, CDR1 SGHRS and CDR2 YFSETQ. V was cut by 5 bases and J by 6 bases, with 23 bases left in between. Based on the CDR3 plus reference TRBV5-1 and TRBJ1-1, the full variable domain is KAGVTQTPRYLIKTRGQQVTLSCSPISGHRSVSWYQQTPGQGLQFLFEYFSETQRNKGNFPGRFSGRQFSNSRSEMNVSTLELGDSALYLCASRRTAAYPRPEAFFGQGTRLTVV.

A remark on this clone: The sample carries other DNA sequences with the same CDR3. V usage is TRBV5-1 and J usage is TRBJ1-1; no clear D. This CDR3 contains 14 residues. Germline V gene data show CDR1 as SGHRS and CDR2 as YFSETQ. Trimming stripped 0 bases from V and 1 base from J, with 7 bases between. CDR3 DNA sequence: TGCGCCAGCAGCTTGGAGACGGGGAACACTGAAGCTTTCTTT. Translation: CASSLETGNTEAFF.

The V gene is TRBV6-5, the J gene TRBJ2-2; 8 nucleotides line up with TRBD1. Per the germline V gene, CDR1 is MNHEY and CDR2 is SVGAGI. V lost 6 bases and J lost 8; bases outside the gene matches: 8. This CDR3 comprises 14 residues. The CDR3: CASSRTGSAGELFF. The CDR3 DNA follows: TGTGCCAGCAGCCGGACAGGGTCGGCGGGGGAGCTGTTTTTT.

V usage is TRBV5-8 and J usage is TRBJ2-7, with D tentatively TRBD1 or TRBD2 (5 bases each). Germline V gene lookup returns CDR1 SGHTS and CDR2 YDEGEE. The CDR3 is 15 residues long. Trimming took off 4 bases at V and 4 bases at J, with 18 bases between the two ends. The CDR3 nucleotides read TGTGCCAGCAGCACGGGACCCACCACTTTGTACGAGCAGTACTTC. Its translation: CASSTGPTTLYEQYF.

V gene TRBV4-1 combines with J gene TRBJ2-3, with a tentative D call TRBD2 (5 bases). In germline, CDR1 is MGHRA, CDR2 YSYEKL. The CDR3 is made up of 15 amino acids. Trimming stripped 4 bases from V and 0 bases from J, with 11 bases between. CDR3 protein: CASSRFSGSTDTQYF. Written as DNA, the CDR3 is TGCGCCAGCAGCCGTTTTTCGGGGAGCACAGATACGCAGTATTTT.

The chain's CDR3 is CASSSSGGANEQFF. The CDR3 nucleotides are TGTGCCAGCAGCTCTAGCGGGGGGGCCAATGAGCAGTTCTTC. This chain links TRBV11-2 with TRBJ2-1; 12 nucleotides agree with TRBD2. Losses at the gene ends were 4 bases for V and 6 bases for J; bases not matched to a gene: 1. Germline V gives CDR1 SGHAT, CDR2 FQNNGV. CDR3 length: 14 residues. The complete variable domain, with remaining parts taken from reference TRBV11-2 and TRBJ2-1, reads EAGVAQSPRYKIIEKRQSVAFWCNPISGHATLYWYQQILGQGPKLLIQFQNNGVVDDSQLPKDRFSAERLKGVDSTLKIQPAKLEDSAVYLCASSSSGGANEQFFGPGTRLTVL.

This clone showed up just once. The chain uses TRBV19 and TRBJ2-6, with D unclear. V was trimmed by 6 bases and J by 1 base, leaving 10 bases between them. Germline values: CDR1 LNHDA, CDR2 SQIVND (reference sequence). The CDR3 loop spans 15 amino acids. The CDR3 nucleotides read TGTGCCAGTAGAACGGATCAGTCTGGGGCCAACGTCCTGACTTTC. It specifies CASRTDQSGANVLTF.

The chain couples TRBV6-5 to TRBJ1-2, with 7 nucleotides matching TRBD1. The CDR3 length is 15 residues. Trimming took 3 bases from V and 5 from J; bases not matched to a gene: 9. CDR1 is MNHEY and CDR2 is SVGAGI in the germline V gene. The CDR3 loop reads CASSYGQVGGYGYTF. The CDR3 coding sequence is TGTGCCAGCAGTTATGGACAGGTGGGCGGGTATGGCTACACCTTC.

The chain links TRBV7-3 to TRBJ2-1, with D unresolved. Trimming cost V 2 bases and J 1 base, with 12 bases left between them. CDR1 is SGHTA, CDR2 FQGTGA, per germline. CDR3 length: 16 residues. CDR3 nucleotides: TGTGCCAGCAGCTTACGAACAGCGCTTTCCTACAATGAGCAGTTCTTC. It yields the protein CASSLRTALSYNEQFF.

The CDR3 DNA is TGTGCCATCAGTGAGTCGCCGGTAGAGCCCCAGCATTTT. Amino acid sequence: CAISESPVEPQHF. The rearrangement joins TRBV10-3 to TRBJ1-5; D not certain. Germline CDR1 ENHRY, CDR2 SYGVKD. V was cut by 0 bases and J by 8 bases, with 8 bases left in between. The CDR3 has 13 residues.

This chain connects TRBV13 to TRBJ2-3; D is unclear. The CDR3 is 14 residues long. Trimming removed 5 bases from V and 0 bases from J, with 9 bases in between. Germline assignment: CDR1 PRHDT and CDR2 FYEKMQ (reference sequence). The chain's CDR3 is CASSRTSSTDTQYF. In DNA form, the CDR3 reads TGTGCCAGCAGCAGAACCTCTAGCACAGATACGCAGTATTTT.